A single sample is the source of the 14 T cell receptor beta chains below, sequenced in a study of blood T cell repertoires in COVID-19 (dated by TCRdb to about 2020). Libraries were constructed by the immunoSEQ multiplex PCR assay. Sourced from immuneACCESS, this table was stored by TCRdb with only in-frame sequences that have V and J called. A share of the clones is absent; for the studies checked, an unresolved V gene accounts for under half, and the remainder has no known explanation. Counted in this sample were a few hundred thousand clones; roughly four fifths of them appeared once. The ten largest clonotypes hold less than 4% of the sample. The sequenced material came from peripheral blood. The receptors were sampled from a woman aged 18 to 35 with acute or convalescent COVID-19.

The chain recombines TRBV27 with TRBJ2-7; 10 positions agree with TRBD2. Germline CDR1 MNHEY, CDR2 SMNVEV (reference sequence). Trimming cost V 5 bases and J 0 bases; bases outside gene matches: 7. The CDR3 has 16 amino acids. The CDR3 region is CASSTLTSGSSYEQYF. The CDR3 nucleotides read TGTGCCAGCAGTACGCTGACTAGCGGGTCCTCCTACGAGCAGTACTTC.

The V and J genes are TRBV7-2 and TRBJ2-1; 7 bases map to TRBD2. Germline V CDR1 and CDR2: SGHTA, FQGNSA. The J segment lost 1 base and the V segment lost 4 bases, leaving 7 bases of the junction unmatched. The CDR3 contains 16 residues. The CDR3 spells CASSSAGGTSYNEQFF. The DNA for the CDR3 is TGTGCCAGCAGCTCAGCCGGGGGGACGTCCTACAATGAGCAGTTCTTC.

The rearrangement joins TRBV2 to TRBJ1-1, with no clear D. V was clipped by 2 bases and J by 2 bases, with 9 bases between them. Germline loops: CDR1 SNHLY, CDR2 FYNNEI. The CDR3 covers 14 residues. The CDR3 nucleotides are TGTGCCAGCAGTGAAACGGAGGGAAACACTGAAGCTTTCTTT. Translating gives CASSETEGNTEAFF.

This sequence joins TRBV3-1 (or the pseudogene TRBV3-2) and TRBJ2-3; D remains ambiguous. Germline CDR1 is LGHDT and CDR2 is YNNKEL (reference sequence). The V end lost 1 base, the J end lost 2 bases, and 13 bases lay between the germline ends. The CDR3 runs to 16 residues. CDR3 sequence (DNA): TGTGCCAGCAGCCAAGTCGGTATGCTATACACAGATACGCAGTATTTT. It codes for CASSQVGMLYTDTQYF.

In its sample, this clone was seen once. Written as DNA, the CDR3 is TGTGCCATCAGTGAGTCACTGGGGGCCAGCTATGGCTACACCTTC. Protein sequence: CAISESLGASYGYTF. The chain combines TRBV10-3 with TRBJ1-2; D might be TRBD1 (6 bases). The germline gives CDR1 ENHRY, CDR2 SYGVKD. This CDR3 has 15 residues. V lost 0 bases and J lost 4, with 12 bases in between.

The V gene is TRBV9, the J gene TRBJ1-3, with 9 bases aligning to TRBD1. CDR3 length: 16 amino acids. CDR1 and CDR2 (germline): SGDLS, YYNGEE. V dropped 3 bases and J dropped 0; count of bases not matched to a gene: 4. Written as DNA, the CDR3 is TGTGCCAGCAGCGAGAGGGGACAGGGCTCTGGAAACACCATATATTTT. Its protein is CASSERGQGSGNTIYF.

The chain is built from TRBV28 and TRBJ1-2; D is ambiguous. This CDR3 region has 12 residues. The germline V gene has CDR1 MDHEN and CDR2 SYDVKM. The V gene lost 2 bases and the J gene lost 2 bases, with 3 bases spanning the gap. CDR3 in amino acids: CASSLLNYGYTF. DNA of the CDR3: TGTGCCAGCAGTTTACTAAACTATGGCTACACCTTC.

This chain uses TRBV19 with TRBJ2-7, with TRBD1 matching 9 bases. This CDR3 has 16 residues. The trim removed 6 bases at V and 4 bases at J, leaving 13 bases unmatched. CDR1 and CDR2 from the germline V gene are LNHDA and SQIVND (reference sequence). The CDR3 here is CASRKNTRDRVYEQYF. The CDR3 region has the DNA TGTGCCAGTAGAAAAAATACAAGGGACAGGGTTTACGAGCAGTACTTC.

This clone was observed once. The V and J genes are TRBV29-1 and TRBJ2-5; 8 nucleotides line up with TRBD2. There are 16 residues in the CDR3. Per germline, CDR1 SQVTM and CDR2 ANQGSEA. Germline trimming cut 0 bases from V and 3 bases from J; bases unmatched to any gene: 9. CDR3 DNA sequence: TGCAGCGTTGAAGATTGGGGGACTAGTTTTGAAGAGACCCAGTACTTC. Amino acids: CSVEDWGTSFEETQYF.

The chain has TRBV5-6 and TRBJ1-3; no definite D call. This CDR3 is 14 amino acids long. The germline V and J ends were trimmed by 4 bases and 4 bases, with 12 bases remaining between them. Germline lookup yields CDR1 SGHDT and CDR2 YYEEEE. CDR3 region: CASSPSWRGNTIYF. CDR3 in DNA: TGTGCCAGCAGCCCCTCTTGGAGAGGAAACACCATATATTTT.

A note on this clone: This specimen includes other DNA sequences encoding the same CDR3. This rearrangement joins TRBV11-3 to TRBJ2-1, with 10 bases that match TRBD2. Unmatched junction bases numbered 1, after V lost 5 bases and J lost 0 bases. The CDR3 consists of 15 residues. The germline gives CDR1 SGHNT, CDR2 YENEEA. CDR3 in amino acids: CASSPSGSSYNEQFF. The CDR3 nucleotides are TGTGCCAGCAGCCCTAGCGGGAGCTCCTACAATGAGCAGTTCTTC. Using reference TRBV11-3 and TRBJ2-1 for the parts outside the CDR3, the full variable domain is EAGVVQSPRYKIIEKKQPVAFWCNPISGHNTLYWYLQNLGQGPELLIRYENEEAVDDSQLPKDRFSAERLKGVDSTLKIQPAELGDSAVYLCASSPSGSSYNEQFFGPGTRLTVL.

CDR3 in amino acids: CSAKEPGGYTF. Here the CDR3 DNA reads TGCAGTGCAAAGGAGCCGGGGGGCTACACCTTC. This chain links TRBV20-1 with TRBJ1-2, with no clear D. The germline gives CDR1 DFQATT, CDR2 SNEGSKA (reference sequence). The CDR3 contains 11 residues. Trimming removed 6 bases from V and 8 bases from J, with 13 bases in between.

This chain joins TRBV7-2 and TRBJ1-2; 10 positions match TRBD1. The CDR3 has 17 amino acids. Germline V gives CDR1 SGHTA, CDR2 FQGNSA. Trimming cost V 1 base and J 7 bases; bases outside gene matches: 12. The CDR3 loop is CASSLGRQGAPGGGYTF. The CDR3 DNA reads TGTGCCAGCAGCTTAGGGAGACAGGGGGCTCCTGGAGGTGGCTACACCTTC.

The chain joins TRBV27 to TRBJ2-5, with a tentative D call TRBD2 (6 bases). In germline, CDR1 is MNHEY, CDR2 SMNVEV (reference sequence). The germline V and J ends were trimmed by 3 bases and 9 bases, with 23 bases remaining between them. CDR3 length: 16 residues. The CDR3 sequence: CASSFRFGRLREAQYF. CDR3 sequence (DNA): TGTGCCAGCAGTTTCCGCTTTGGTCGTCTAAGGGAGGCCCAGTACTTC.